A selection of T cell receptor beta chains follows, all from one sample in a study of shared clonotypes between healthy human individuals. Only in-frame clones appear in the TCRdb table, and some are missing; sequencing was by immunoSEQ multiplex PCR. The data hold about 2.1 million clones, with just under 95% observed a single time. Sequences were obtained from naive CD8+ T cells from PBMCs. The source is a young man in good health. Some clones in this sample may be carry-over from other donors' samples. Each CDR3 is given with its conserved first and last residue. Each record gives: J gene, V gene, CDR3 protein.

J: TRBJ2-7
V: TRBV5-1
CDR3: CASSQGQGHEQYF

J: TRBJ2-7
V: TRBV10-3
CDR3: CAISDPLRSYEQYF

J: TRBJ2-1
V: TRBV7-8
CDR3: CASSLGRSEKPNEQFF

J: TRBJ2-7
V: TRBV4-1
CDR3: CASSSHLRAGATYEQYF

J: TRBJ1-2
V: TRBV11-2
CDR3: CASSQIGVGYTF

J: TRBJ2-1
V: TRBV27
CDR3: CASSLAPPYNEQFF

J: TRBJ2-7
V: TRBV9
CDR3: CASSVLAASSYEQYF

J: TRBJ2-7
V: TRBV28
CDR3: CASRLPGGARGSMNEQYF

J: TRBJ2-7
V: TRBV7-3
CDR3: CASSLIPGAIYEQYF

J: TRBJ2-7
V: TRBV29-1
CDR3: CSVELGSYEQYF

J: TRBJ2-3
V: TRBV10-3
CDR3: CAISESLASGSTDTQYF

J: TRBJ2-1
V: TRBV30
CDR3: CAWSVRREWSYNEQFF

J: TRBJ1-2
V: TRBV9
CDR3: CASSPSNGGYGYTF

J: TRBJ2-3
V: TRBV5-4
CDR3: CASSFGGKIAGVNTQYF

J: TRBJ2-1
V: TRBV27
CDR3: CASSFRSYNEQFF

J: TRBJ1-2
V: TRBV13
CDR3: CASSSMRQGHDGYTF

J: TRBJ2-1
V: TRBV5-1
CDR3: CASRDGTLYNEQFF

J: TRBJ2-5
V: TRBV19
CDR3: CASSIEGARGLAGETQYF

J: TRBJ1-1
V: TRBV5-6
CDR3: CASSPLGGASEAFF

J: TRBJ2-7
V: TRBV5-1
CDR3: CASSFGEKYEQYF

J: TRBJ2-7
V: TRBV28
CDR3: CASSLNPRSGRSYEQYF

J: TRBJ2-5
V: TRBV11-2
CDR3: CASSLDERLQETQYF

J: TRBJ2-7
V: TRBV29-1
CDR3: CSVTGTSGHEQYF